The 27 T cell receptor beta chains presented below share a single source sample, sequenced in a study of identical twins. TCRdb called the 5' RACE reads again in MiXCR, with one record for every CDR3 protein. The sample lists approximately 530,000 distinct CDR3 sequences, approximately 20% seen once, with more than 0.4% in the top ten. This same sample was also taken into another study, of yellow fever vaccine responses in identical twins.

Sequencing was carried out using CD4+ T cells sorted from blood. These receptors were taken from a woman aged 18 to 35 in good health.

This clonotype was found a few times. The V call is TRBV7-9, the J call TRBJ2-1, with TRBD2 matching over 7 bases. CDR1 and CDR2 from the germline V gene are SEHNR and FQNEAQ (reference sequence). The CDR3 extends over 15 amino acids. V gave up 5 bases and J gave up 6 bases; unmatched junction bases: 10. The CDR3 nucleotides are TGTGCCAGCAGCGCGCGGGGGATGGAGGGCAATGAGCAGTTCTTC. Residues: CASSARGMEGNEQFF.

The CDR3 DNA sequence: TGTGCCAGCAGTTTTGGGCTAGCGGGATCAGATACGCAGTATTTT. Its translation: CASSFGLAGSDTQYF. This chain uses TRBV12-3 or TRBV12-4 with TRBJ2-3; 9 positions agree with TRBD2. The CDR3 contains 15 residues. V shed 3 bases, J shed 4 bases, and the junction held 5 bases outside the gene matches.

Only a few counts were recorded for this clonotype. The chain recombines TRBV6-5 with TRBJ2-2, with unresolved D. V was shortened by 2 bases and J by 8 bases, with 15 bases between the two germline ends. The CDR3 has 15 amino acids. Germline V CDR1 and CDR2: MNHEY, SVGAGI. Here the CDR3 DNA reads TGTGCCAGCAGTTACGAACAGAGAGGTCGGGGGGAGCTGTTTTTT. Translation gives CASSYEQRGRGELFF.

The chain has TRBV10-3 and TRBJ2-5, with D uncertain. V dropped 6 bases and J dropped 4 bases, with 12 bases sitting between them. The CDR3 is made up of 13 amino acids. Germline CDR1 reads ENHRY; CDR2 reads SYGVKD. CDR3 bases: TGTGCCATCAGGGAAGGGCATGGAGAGACCCAGTACTTC. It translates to CAIREGHGETQYF.

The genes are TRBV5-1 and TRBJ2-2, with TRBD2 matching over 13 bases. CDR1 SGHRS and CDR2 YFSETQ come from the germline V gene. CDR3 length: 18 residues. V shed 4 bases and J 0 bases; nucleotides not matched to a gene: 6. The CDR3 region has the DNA TGCGCCAGCAGCGGACGACTAGCGGGGGGTCCGAACACCGGGGAGCTGTTTTTT. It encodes CASSGRLAGGPNTGELFF.

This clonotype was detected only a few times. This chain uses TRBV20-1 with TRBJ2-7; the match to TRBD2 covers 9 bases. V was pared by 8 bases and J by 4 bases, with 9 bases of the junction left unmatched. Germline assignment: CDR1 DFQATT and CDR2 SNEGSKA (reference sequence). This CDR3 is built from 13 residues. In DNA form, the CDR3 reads TGCAGTACTTTTAGCGGGAGAGGTTACGAGCAGTACTTC. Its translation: CSTFSGRGYEQYF.

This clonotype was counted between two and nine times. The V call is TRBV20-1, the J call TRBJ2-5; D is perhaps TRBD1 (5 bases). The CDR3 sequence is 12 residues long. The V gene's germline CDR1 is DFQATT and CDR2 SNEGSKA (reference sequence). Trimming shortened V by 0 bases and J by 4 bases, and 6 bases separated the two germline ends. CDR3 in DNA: TGCAGTGCTAGAGATCAGGGAGAGACCCAGTACTTC. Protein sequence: CSARDQGETQYF.

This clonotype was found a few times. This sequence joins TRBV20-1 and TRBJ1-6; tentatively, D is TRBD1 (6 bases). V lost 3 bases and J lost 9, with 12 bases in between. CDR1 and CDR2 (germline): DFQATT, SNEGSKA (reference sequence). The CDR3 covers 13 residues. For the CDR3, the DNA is TGCAGTGCTAGTCCACAGGGAGGTTCACCCCTCCACTTT. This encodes CSASPQGGSPLHF.

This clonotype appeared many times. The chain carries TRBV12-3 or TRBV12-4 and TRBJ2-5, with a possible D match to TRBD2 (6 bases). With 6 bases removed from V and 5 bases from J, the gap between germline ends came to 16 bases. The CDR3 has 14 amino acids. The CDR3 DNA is TGTGCCAGCAGCATCGGGGGTAAACGTGAGACCCAGTACTTC. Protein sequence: CASSIGGKRETQYF.

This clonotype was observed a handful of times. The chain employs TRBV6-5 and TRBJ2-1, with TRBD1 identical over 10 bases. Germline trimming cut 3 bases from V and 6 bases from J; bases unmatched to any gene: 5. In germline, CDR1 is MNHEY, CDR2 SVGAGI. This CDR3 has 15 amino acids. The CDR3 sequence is CASSYPTGGFNEQFF. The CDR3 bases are TGTGCCAGCAGTTATCCGACAGGGGGCTTCAATGAGCAGTTCTTC.

CDR3 bases: TGTGCCAGCAGTGGGCTGGCAGCGGGGTTAGCCAAAAACATTCAGTACTTC. Its translation: CASSGLAAGLAKNIQYF. V gene TRBV12-3 or TRBV12-4 combines with J gene TRBJ2-4, with TRBD2 matching 7 bases. J was trimmed by 0 bases and V by 5 bases; bases with no gene match: 10. This CDR3 contains 17 residues.

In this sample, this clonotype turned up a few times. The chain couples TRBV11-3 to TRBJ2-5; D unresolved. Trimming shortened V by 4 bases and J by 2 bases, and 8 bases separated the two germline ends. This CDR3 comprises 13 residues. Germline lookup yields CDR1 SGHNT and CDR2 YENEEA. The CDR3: CASSSQQQETQYF. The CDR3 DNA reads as TGTGCCAGCAGCTCCCAACAGCAAGAGACCCAGTACTTC.

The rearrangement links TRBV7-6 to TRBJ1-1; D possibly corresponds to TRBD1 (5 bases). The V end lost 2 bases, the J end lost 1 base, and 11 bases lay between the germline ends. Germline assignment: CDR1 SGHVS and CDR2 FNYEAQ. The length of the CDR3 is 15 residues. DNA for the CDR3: TGTGCCAGCAGCTTAATGCAGGGATGGAACACTGAAGCTTTCTTT. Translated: CASSLMQGWNTEAFF.

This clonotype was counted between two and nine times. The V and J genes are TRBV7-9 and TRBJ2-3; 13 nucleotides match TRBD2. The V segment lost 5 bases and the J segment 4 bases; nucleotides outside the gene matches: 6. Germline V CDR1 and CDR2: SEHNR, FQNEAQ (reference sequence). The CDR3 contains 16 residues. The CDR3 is CASSVGLAGVADTQYF. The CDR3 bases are TGTGCCAGCAGCGTTGGACTAGCGGGAGTAGCAGATACGCAGTATTTT.

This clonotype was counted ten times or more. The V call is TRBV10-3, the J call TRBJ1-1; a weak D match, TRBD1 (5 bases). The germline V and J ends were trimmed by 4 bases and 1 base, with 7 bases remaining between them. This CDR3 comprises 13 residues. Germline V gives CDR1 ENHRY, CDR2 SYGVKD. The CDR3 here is CAISGQTNTEAFF. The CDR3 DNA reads TGTGCCATCAGTGGACAGACGAACACTGAAGCTTTCTTT.

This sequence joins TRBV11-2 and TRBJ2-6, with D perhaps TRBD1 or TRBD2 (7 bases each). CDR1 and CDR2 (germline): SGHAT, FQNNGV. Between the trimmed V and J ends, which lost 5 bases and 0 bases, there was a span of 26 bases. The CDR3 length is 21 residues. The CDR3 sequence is CASSPGGGGPFRGSGANVLTF. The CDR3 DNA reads TGTGCCAGCAGCCCAGGGGGGGGAGGGCCTTTTAGAGGCTCTGGGGCCAACGTCCTGACTTTC.

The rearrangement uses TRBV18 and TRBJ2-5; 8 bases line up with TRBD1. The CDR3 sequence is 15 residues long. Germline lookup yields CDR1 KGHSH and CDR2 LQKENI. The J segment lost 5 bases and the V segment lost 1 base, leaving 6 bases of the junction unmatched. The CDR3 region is CASSPLRTGWETQYF. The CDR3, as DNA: TGTGCCAGCTCACCACTAAGGACAGGGTGGGAGACCCAGTACTTC. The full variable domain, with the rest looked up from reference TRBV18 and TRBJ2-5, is NAGVMQNPRHLVRRRGQEARLRCSPMKGHSHVYWYRQLPEEGLKFMVYLQKENIIDESGMPKERFSAEFPKEGPSILRIQQVVRGDSAAYFCASSPLRTGWETQYFGPGTRLLVL.

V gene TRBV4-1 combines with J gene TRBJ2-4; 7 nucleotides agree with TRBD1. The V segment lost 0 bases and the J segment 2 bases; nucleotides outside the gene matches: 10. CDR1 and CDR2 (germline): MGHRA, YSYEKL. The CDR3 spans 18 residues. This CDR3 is CASSQEKPTTGSKNIQYF. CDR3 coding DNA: TGCGCCAGCAGCCAAGAAAAACCCACGACAGGGTCCAAAAACATTCAGTACTTC.

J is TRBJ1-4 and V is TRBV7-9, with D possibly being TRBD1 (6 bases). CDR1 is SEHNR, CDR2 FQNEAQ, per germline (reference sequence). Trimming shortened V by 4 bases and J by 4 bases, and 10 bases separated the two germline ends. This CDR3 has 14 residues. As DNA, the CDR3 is TGTGCCAGCAGCTACAGGGATAATAATGAAAAACTGTTTTTT. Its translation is CASSYRDNNEKLFF.

Here the CDR3 DNA reads TGTGCCAGCAGCTTTGGTCGGGGGACTTACCAAGAGACCCAGTACTTC. It specifies CASSFGRGTYQETQYF. This chain uses TRBV11-2 with TRBJ2-5, with D possibly TRBD2 on 6 matching bases. CDR3 size: 16 residues. Trimming pared 3 bases from V and 0 bases from J, leaving 14 bases between. In germline, CDR1 is SGHAT, CDR2 FQNNGV. The entire variable domain, with the rest obtained from reference TRBV11-2 and TRBJ2-5, is as follows: EAGVAQSPRYKIIEKRQSVAFWCNPISGHATLYWYQQILGQGPKLLIQFQNNGVVDDSQLPKDRFSAERLKGVDSTLKIQPAKLEDSAVYLCASSFGRGTYQETQYFGPGTRLLVL.

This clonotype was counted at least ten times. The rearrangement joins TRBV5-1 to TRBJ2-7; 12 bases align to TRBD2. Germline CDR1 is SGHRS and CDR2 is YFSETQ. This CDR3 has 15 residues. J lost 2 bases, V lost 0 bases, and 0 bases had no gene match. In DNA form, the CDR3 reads TGCGCCAGCAGCTTGGGGACTAGCGGGGCCTACGAGCAGTACTTC. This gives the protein CASSLGTSGAYEQYF. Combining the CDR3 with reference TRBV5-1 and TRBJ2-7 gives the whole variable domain KAGVTQTPRYLIKTRGQQVTLSCSPISGHRSVSWYQQTPGQGLQFLFEYFSETQRNKGNFPGRFSGRQFSNSRSEMNVSTLELGDSALYLCASSLGTSGAYEQYFGPGTRLTVT.

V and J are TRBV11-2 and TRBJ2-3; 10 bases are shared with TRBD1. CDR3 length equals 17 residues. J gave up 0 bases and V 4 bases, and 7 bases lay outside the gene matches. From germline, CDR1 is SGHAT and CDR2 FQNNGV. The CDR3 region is CASSSPGQGISTDTQYF. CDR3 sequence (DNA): TGTGCCAGCAGCTCGCCGGGACAGGGGATTAGCACAGATACGCAGTATTTT.

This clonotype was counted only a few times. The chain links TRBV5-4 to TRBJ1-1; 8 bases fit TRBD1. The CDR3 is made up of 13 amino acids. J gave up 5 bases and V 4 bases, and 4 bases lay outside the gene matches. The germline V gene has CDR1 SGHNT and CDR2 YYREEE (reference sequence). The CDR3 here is CASSRDRRTEAFF. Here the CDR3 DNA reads TGTGCCAGCAGCCGGGACAGGAGGACTGAAGCTTTCTTT.

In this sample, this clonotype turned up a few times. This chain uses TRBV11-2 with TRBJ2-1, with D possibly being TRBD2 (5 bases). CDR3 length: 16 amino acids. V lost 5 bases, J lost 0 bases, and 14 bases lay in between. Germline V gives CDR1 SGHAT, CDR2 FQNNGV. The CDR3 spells CASSQTRKASYNEQFF. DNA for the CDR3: TGTGCCAGCAGCCAAACTAGAAAAGCCTCCTACAATGAGCAGTTCTTC.

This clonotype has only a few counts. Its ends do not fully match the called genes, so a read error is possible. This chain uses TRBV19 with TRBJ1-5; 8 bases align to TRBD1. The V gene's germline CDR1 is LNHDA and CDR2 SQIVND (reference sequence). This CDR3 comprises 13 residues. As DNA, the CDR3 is TGTGCCAGTAGCGGACAGGGTAAAGGAGAGTCGGATTTT. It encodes CASSGQGKGESDF. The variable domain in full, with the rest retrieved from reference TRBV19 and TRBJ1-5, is DGGITQSPKYLFRKEGQNVTLSCEQNLNHDAMYWYRQDPGQGLRLIYYSQIVNDFQKGDIAEGYSVSREKKESFPLTVTSAQKNPTAFYLCASSGQGKGESDFGDGTRLSIL.

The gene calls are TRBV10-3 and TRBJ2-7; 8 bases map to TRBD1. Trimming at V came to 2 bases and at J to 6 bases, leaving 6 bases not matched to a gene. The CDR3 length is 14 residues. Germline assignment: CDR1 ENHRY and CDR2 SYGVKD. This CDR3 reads CAISEGQGASEQYF. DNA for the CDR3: TGTGCCATCAGTGAGGGACAGGGTGCCTCCGAGCAGTACTTC.

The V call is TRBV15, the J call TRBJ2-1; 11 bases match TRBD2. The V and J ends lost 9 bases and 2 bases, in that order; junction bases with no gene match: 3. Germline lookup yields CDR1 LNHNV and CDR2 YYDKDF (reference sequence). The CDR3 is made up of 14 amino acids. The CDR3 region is CATLAGGPYNEQFF. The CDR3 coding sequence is TGTGCCACGCTAGCGGGAGGACCCTACAATGAGCAGTTCTTC. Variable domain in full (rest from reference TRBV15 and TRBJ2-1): DAMVIQNPRYQVTQFGKPVTLSCSQTLNHNVMYWYQQKSSQAPKLLFHYYDKDFNNEADTPDNFQSRRPNTSFCFLDIRSPGLGDTAMYLCATLAGGPYNEQFFGPGTRLTVL.